A selection of T cell receptor beta chains follows, all from one sample in a study of Ad26.COV2.S vaccination and SARS-CoV-2 variants. Produced via immunoSEQ multiplex PCR; TCRdb's table is partial and in-frame only. The data hold about 460,000 clones, with 80% to 90% observed a single time. The sequencing here drew on peripheral blood, taken in a trial of Ad26.COV2.S vaccine versus placebo. These receptors were taken from a person aged 18 to 59 who received the Ad26.COV2.S COVID-19 vaccine or a placebo. CDR3s include the opening cysteine and the closing phenylalanine or tryptophan. The order of the fields is J gene, clone size, D gene, V gene, CDR3 DNA, CDR3 protein. A D gene is named only where the DNA matches it firmly. Only some rows state a clone size, as once, few, many or a class for expanded clones.

j_call: TRBJ1-2
clone_size: .
d_call: TRBD1
v_call: TRBV7-9
cdr3_nt: TGTGCCAGCAGCTTAAGTCAGGGGGCGGCCTATGGCTACACCTTC
cdr3_aa: CASSLSQGAAYGYTF

j_call: TRBJ1-2
clone_size: .
d_call: .
v_call: TRBV6-5
cdr3_nt: TGTGCCAGCAGTTATGGAGGGGGAGTAAACTATGGCTACACCTTC
cdr3_aa: CASSYGGGVNYGYTF

j_call: TRBJ2-7
clone_size: .
d_call: .
v_call: TRBV18
cdr3_nt: TGTGCCAGCTCACCCGGGCGGGGTCCCCACGAGCAGTACTTC
cdr3_aa: CASSPGRGPHEQYF

j_call: TRBJ2-7
clone_size: .
d_call: .
v_call: TRBV30
cdr3_nt: TGTGCCTGGAGTTGGGAGGTCCACGAGCAGTACTTC
cdr3_aa: CAWSWEVHEQYF

j_call: TRBJ2-3
clone_size: .
d_call: .
v_call: TRBV7-2
cdr3_nt: TGTGCCAGCCGGAGTAGGGGAGCAGATACGCAGTATTTT
cdr3_aa: CASRSRGADTQYF

j_call: TRBJ2-1
clone_size: .
d_call: .
v_call: TRBV6-4
cdr3_nt: TGTGCCAGCAGTGGGGAGCGCGGTGAGCAGTTCTTC
cdr3_aa: CASSGERGEQFF

j_call: TRBJ2-3
clone_size: .
d_call: .
v_call: TRBV10-1
cdr3_nt: TGCGCCAGCAGCGATGGGTCTAGCACAGATACGCAGTATTTT
cdr3_aa: CASSDGSSTDTQYF

j_call: TRBJ1-1
clone_size: .
d_call: .
v_call: TRBV6-2/TRBV6-3
cdr3_nt: TGTGCCAACAGTTACGTCGGGGGTACTGAAGCTTTCTTT
cdr3_aa: CANSYVGGTEAFF

j_call: TRBJ1-1
clone_size: .
d_call: .
v_call: TRBV13
cdr3_nt: TGTGCCAGCAGAAATCAGTACACTGAAGCTTTCTTT
cdr3_aa: CASRNQYTEAFF

j_call: TRBJ2-1
clone_size: many
d_call: TRBD2
v_call: TRBV7-6
cdr3_nt: TGTGCCAGCAGCTTAGGCGGGAGACCCAAGAATGAGCAGTTCTTC
cdr3_aa: CASSLGGRPKNEQFF

j_call: TRBJ2-3
clone_size: .
d_call: .
v_call: TRBV7-2
cdr3_nt: TGTGCCAGCAGCTTACAGAGAAGCACAGATACGCAGTATTTT
cdr3_aa: CASSLQRSTDTQYF

j_call: TRBJ1-6
clone_size: .
d_call: TRBD1
v_call: TRBV5-4
cdr3_nt: TGTGCCAGCAGCCTTGTGGGACAGGGGAATTCACCCCTCCACTTT
cdr3_aa: CASSLVGQGNSPLHF

j_call: TRBJ2-7
clone_size: .
d_call: TRBD1
v_call: TRBV7-6
cdr3_nt: TGTGCCAGCAGCCTCCGACAGGGGGCTGACGAGCAGTACTTC
cdr3_aa: CASSLRQGADEQYF

j_call: TRBJ2-1
clone_size: .
d_call: .
v_call: TRBV2
cdr3_nt: TGTGCCAGCGGGCAGAGGCATTACAATGAGCAGTTCTTC
cdr3_aa: CASGQRHYNEQFF

j_call: TRBJ2-3
clone_size: .
d_call: .
v_call: TRBV5-1
cdr3_nt: TGCGCCAGCAGCCGAAACGGGGATACGCAGTATTTT
cdr3_aa: CASSRNGDTQYF

j_call: TRBJ2-3
clone_size: .
d_call: .
v_call: TRBV10-3
cdr3_nt: TGTGCCATCAACGGGGGCACAGATACGCAGTATTTT
cdr3_aa: CAINGGTDTQYF

j_call: TRBJ2-7
clone_size: .
d_call: TRBD2
v_call: TRBV10-2
cdr3_nt: TGCGCCAGCGGCTTCCTAGCGGGACCCTACGAGCAGTACTTC
cdr3_aa: CASGFLAGPYEQYF

j_call: TRBJ1-5
clone_size: .
d_call: .
v_call: TRBV9
cdr3_nt: TGTGCCAGCAGCGTAGGGATAGGGACCGCTGGGCCCCAGCATTTT
cdr3_aa: CASSVGIGTAGPQHF

j_call: TRBJ1-1
clone_size: .
d_call: .
v_call: TRBV5-1
cdr3_nt: TGCGCCAGCAGCTTGGGATCTACCACTGAAGCTTTCTTT
cdr3_aa: CASSLGSTTEAFF

j_call: TRBJ2-3
clone_size: .
d_call: TRBD2
v_call: TRBV29-1
cdr3_nt: TGCAGCGTTGGTCTAGCGGGAAGCACAGATACGCAGTATTTT
cdr3_aa: CSVGLAGSTDTQYF

j_call: TRBJ2-7
clone_size: .
d_call: TRBD2
v_call: TRBV5-1
cdr3_nt: TGCGCCAGCAGCTTGGGGGCTAGCGGGAGCTCGGGCGAGCAGTACTTC
cdr3_aa: CASSLGASGSSGEQYF

j_call: TRBJ1-6
clone_size: .
d_call: TRBD1
v_call: TRBV7-8
cdr3_nt: TGTGCCAGCAGCGGGGACAGGGGGAATTCACCCCTCCACTTT
cdr3_aa: CASSGDRGNSPLHF

j_call: TRBJ2-7
clone_size: .
d_call: .
v_call: TRBV7-3
cdr3_nt: TGTGCCAGCAGCTTAAGTTGGGGGCCCTACGAGCAGTACTTC
cdr3_aa: CASSLSWGPYEQYF

j_call: TRBJ2-3
clone_size: .
d_call: TRBD2
v_call: TRBV4-2
cdr3_nt: TGTGCCAGCAGCCAAGACGCTAGCGGGGGGGCAGATACGCAGTATTTT
cdr3_aa: CASSQDASGGADTQYF

j_call: TRBJ2-5
clone_size: .
d_call: TRBD1
v_call: TRBV5-1
cdr3_nt: TGCGCCAGCAGCTTGGGCGGACAGGGGGAGACCCAGTACTTC
cdr3_aa: CASSLGGQGETQYF

j_call: TRBJ2-7
clone_size: .
d_call: TRBD1
v_call: TRBV19
cdr3_nt: TGTGCCACCCAAGACAGGGTCCTCGACGAGCAGTACTTC
cdr3_aa: CATQDRVLDEQYF

j_call: TRBJ2-1
clone_size: .
d_call: TRBD1
v_call: TRBV18
cdr3_nt: TGTGCCAGCTCACCGCCCGGGACAGGGACATACAATGAGCAGTTCTTC
cdr3_aa: CASSPPGTGTYNEQFF

j_call: TRBJ2-3
clone_size: .
d_call: TRBD2
v_call: TRBV6-5
cdr3_nt: TGTGCCAGCAGTTACTCGGGCGGGGGGGCGGATACGCAGTATTTT
cdr3_aa: CASSYSGGGADTQYF

j_call: TRBJ1-1
clone_size: .
d_call: .
v_call: TRBV7-2
cdr3_nt: TGTGCCAGCAGCCAAACGCGGAAACAGGTGAACACTGAAGCTTTCTTT
cdr3_aa: CASSQTRKQVNTEAFF

j_call: TRBJ1-2
clone_size: .
d_call: TRBD1
v_call: TRBV14
cdr3_nt: TGTGCCAGCAGCCTCAACCGGGACAGCTATGGCTACACCTTC
cdr3_aa: CASSLNRDSYGYTF

j_call: TRBJ2-3
clone_size: .
d_call: .
v_call: TRBV29-1
cdr3_nt: TGCAGCGCCGGACGGCTGCAGCCTAGCACAGATACGCAGTATTTT
cdr3_aa: CSAGRLQPSTDTQYF

j_call: TRBJ2-7
clone_size: .
d_call: .
v_call: TRBV5-4
cdr3_nt: TGTGCCAGCAGCCGTCTCCTACTGGGGGGCTCCTACGAGCAGTACTTC
cdr3_aa: CASSRLLLGGSYEQYF

j_call: TRBJ2-5
clone_size: .
d_call: .
v_call: TRBV7-2
cdr3_nt: TGTGCCAGCAGCTTAACCCTGTTAGGGACCAAAGGGGGGACCCAGTACTTC
cdr3_aa: CASSLTLLGTKGGTQYF

j_call: TRBJ2-7
clone_size: .
d_call: .
v_call: TRBV20-1
cdr3_nt: TGCAGTGCTAGTTGGGGGTCTTGGTTCCAGTACTTC
cdr3_aa: CSASWGSWFQYF

j_call: TRBJ2-7
clone_size: .
d_call: .
v_call: TRBV6-1
cdr3_nt: TGTGCCAGCAGTGAAACCCCCGGCGAATTTTACGAGCAGTACTTC
cdr3_aa: CASSETPGEFYEQYF

j_call: TRBJ1-4
clone_size: .
d_call: .
v_call: TRBV18
cdr3_nt: TGTGCCAGCTCCCACAGGGAAGGTACTGAAAAACTGTTTTTT
cdr3_aa: CASSHREGTEKLFF

j_call: TRBJ2-7
clone_size: .
d_call: .
v_call: TRBV3-1/TRBV3-2
cdr3_nt: TGTGCCAGCAGCCAAGTTGGGCTCGAGCAGTACTTC
cdr3_aa: CASSQVGLEQYF

j_call: TRBJ2-7
clone_size: .
d_call: TRBD1
v_call: TRBV11-2
cdr3_nt: TGTGCCAGCAGCAGACGGACAGGCAGGTCCTACGAGCAGTACTTC
cdr3_aa: CASSRRTGRSYEQYF

j_call: TRBJ1-4
clone_size: .
d_call: .
v_call: TRBV6-5
cdr3_nt: TGTGCCAGCAGTTACTCGAACCAGAATAATGAAAAACTGTTTTTT
cdr3_aa: CASSYSNQNNEKLFF

j_call: TRBJ2-1
clone_size: .
d_call: .
v_call: TRBV3-1/TRBV3-2
cdr3_nt: TGTGCCAGCAGCCAAGATTTCGGGGCCAATGAGCAGTTCTTC
cdr3_aa: CASSQDFGANEQFF

j_call: TRBJ2-1
clone_size: .
d_call: TRBD2
v_call: TRBV5-1
cdr3_nt: TGCGCCAGCCGAAGGAGCGGGAGTGCGTACAATGAGCAGTTCTTC
cdr3_aa: CASRRSGSAYNEQFF

j_call: TRBJ1-6
clone_size: .
d_call: .
v_call: TRBV7-9
cdr3_nt: TGTGCCAGCAGCCAGCTTGGGGCCTCACCCCTCCACTTT
cdr3_aa: CASSQLGASPLHF

j_call: TRBJ2-7
clone_size: .
d_call: .
v_call: TRBV5-8
cdr3_nt: TGTGCCAGCAGCTTGGGTGGGACGAGGAGCTCCTACGAGCAGTACTTC
cdr3_aa: CASSLGGTRSSYEQYF

j_call: TRBJ2-6
clone_size: .
d_call: .
v_call: TRBV6-5
cdr3_nt: TGTGCCAGCTTCAGGAAGACCTCTGGGGCCAACGTCCTGACTTTC
cdr3_aa: CASFRKTSGANVLTF

j_call: TRBJ1-2
clone_size: .
d_call: .
v_call: TRBV20-1
cdr3_nt: TGCAGTGCTCTATCCATCTATGGCTACACCTTC
cdr3_aa: CSALSIYGYTF

j_call: TRBJ1-1
clone_size: few
d_call: .
v_call: TRBV18
cdr3_nt: TGTGCCAGCTCACCTCCGGGGAGGACTGAAGCTTTCTTT
cdr3_aa: CASSPPGRTEAFF

j_call: TRBJ1-6
clone_size: .
d_call: .
v_call: TRBV6-2/TRBV6-3
cdr3_nt: TGTTCCAGCAGTTACGCCGGAAATTCACCCCTCCACTTT
cdr3_aa: CSSSYAGNSPLHF

j_call: TRBJ1-2
clone_size: .
d_call: TRBD1
v_call: TRBV19
cdr3_nt: TGTGCCAGTTTGGATCACAGGGGGCCCCTTAACTATGGCTACACCTTC
cdr3_aa: CASLDHRGPLNYGYTF

j_call: TRBJ2-7
clone_size: .
d_call: .
v_call: TRBV7-8
cdr3_nt: TGTGCCAGCAGCTGGGGGGGACAGAGCTACGAGCAGTACTTC
cdr3_aa: CASSWGGQSYEQYF

j_call: TRBJ2-5
clone_size: .
d_call: .
v_call: TRBV30
cdr3_nt: TGTGCCTGGAGTGTTGGGGGGGCGATAGAGACCCAGTACTTC
cdr3_aa: CAWSVGGAIETQYF

j_call: TRBJ2-1
clone_size: .
d_call: TRBD2
v_call: TRBV9
cdr3_nt: TGTGCCAGCAGCGTAACCGGGACTAGCGGTACCCATGAGCAGTTCTTC
cdr3_aa: CASSVTGTSGTHEQFF

j_call: TRBJ1-2
clone_size: .
d_call: .
v_call: TRBV2
cdr3_nt: TGTGCCAGCAGTTATCGGACAGAGGGTGGCTACACCTTC
cdr3_aa: CASSYRTEGGYTF

j_call: TRBJ2-3
clone_size: .
d_call: TRBD2
v_call: TRBV4-1
cdr3_nt: TGCGCCAGCAGCCCCTTAGCGGGAGGGGGCACAGATACGCAGTATTTT
cdr3_aa: CASSPLAGGGTDTQYF

j_call: TRBJ2-1
clone_size: few
d_call: TRBD2
v_call: TRBV7-2
cdr3_nt: TGTGCCAGCAGCCCCCGGACTAGCGGTTACAATGAGCAGTTCTTC
cdr3_aa: CASSPRTSGYNEQFF

j_call: TRBJ2-7
clone_size: .
d_call: TRBD2
v_call: TRBV6-6
cdr3_nt: TGTGCCAGCAACAAACTAGCGGGAGCAGGGAACGAGCAGTACTTC
cdr3_aa: CASNKLAGAGNEQYF

j_call: TRBJ2-1
clone_size: .
d_call: TRBD2
v_call: TRBV5-4
cdr3_nt: TGTGCCAGCAGCTTGGAGGGGACTAGAGGAGATGAGCAGTTCTTC
cdr3_aa: CASSLEGTRGDEQFF

j_call: TRBJ2-6
clone_size: .
d_call: TRBD1
v_call: TRBV19
cdr3_nt: TGTGCCAGTAACTACAGGGGGCTCGGGGCCAACGTCCTGACTTTC
cdr3_aa: CASNYRGLGANVLTF

j_call: TRBJ2-2
clone_size: .
d_call: .
v_call: TRBV15
cdr3_nt: TGTGCCACCAGCAGAGTGGGGTATCTTGCCGGGGAGCTGTTTTTT
cdr3_aa: CATSRVGYLAGELFF

j_call: TRBJ1-2
clone_size: .
d_call: .
v_call: TRBV19
cdr3_nt: TGTGCCAGTAGTGAGGACGTTAACTATGGCTACACCTTC
cdr3_aa: CASSEDVNYGYTF

j_call: TRBJ1-1
clone_size: .
d_call: .
v_call: TRBV28
cdr3_nt: TGTGCCAGCAGTTTTAAGAACACTGAAGCTTTCTTT
cdr3_aa: CASSFKNTEAFF